This T cell receptor (beta chain) was obtained from a study of T-cell memory formation after mild COVID-19. With respect to this clonotype: The antigen is not known.

The CDR3 has 14 residues. Trimming removed 6 bases at V and 4 bases at J, with 15 bases between. Study-wide points: Confirmation was lacking for SARS-CoV-2 specificity of second-wave clones that peaked on day 37. Some responding clones appeared in pre-infection memory, suggesting cross-reactive memory joined. A balance of CD4 and CD8 characterized clones contracting day 15 to 85, whereas later expanders leaned CD4+.

Libraries for TCRalpha and TCRbeta carried sample barcodes and unique molecular identifiers via 5'RACE. One entry per CDR3 protein results from TCRdb running MiXCR on the 5' RACE reads. The table has roughly 560,000 distinct CDR3 sequences, around 21% seen once. The clonotype originates from an adult woman who had mild COVID-19 (a few samples of this study predate the infection). Cell type and time point are not known. Sample: PBMCs or a T cell subset sorted from them (not recorded which). This rearrangement joins TRBV12-3 or TRBV12-4 to TRBJ1-2; possibly TRBD1 for D (6 bases). The CDR3 reads CASSRAGGGYGYTF. In nucleotides, the CDR3 is TGTGCCAGCAGCCGCGCGGGGGGCGGCTATGGCTACACCTTC.